The 4 T cell receptor beta chains listed next were all sequenced from one sample in a study of CD8+ T cells in alopecia areata. Extracted RNA was reverse transcribed, and the resulting cDNA served as sequencing template. The repertoire was sequenced with immunoSEQ multiplex PCR; TCRdb's copy has only in-frame clones and lacks some. The sample presents about 110,000 clones, none singletons. The sample consisted of lesional skin. These receptors originate from a C3H/HeJ mouse with alopecia areata. MHC haplotype here: H2-k.

This clone was observed a handful of times. Gene labels here are mouse ones. The CDR3 end is not reached by the read, which stops 4 residues before it; the germline J gene fills it in. V gene TRBV13-3 combines with J gene TRBJ2-1; TRBD2 matches 12 bases. Germline CDR1 reads NNHDY; CDR2 reads SYVADS. The junction had 0 bases not matched to a gene; V was cut back by 5 bases and J by 0 bases. The CDR3 spans 15 residues. CDR3 bases read: TGTGCCAGCAGGACTGGGGGGGCTAACTATGCT. Amino acid sequence: CASRTGGANYA. The full CDR3 protein reads CASRTGGANYAEQFF.

This clone was observed a handful of times. Mouse names are used for the genes. The observed sequence ends 4 residues before the CDR3 terminus, with the missing tail filled in from the germline J gene. The chain couples TRBV13-3 to TRBJ2-3; 9 bases line up with TRBD2. The CDR3 length is 13 residues. CDR1 is NNHDY and CDR2 is SYVADS in the germline V gene. The part of the CDR3 DNA that was read is TGTGCCAGCAGTACGACTGGGGGAGAA. It yields the protein CASSTTGGE. The full CDR3 protein is CASSTTGGETLYF.

Concerning this clone itself: The germline and genes are mouse ones. The observed sequence ends 4 residues before the CDR3 terminus, with the missing tail filled in from the germline J gene. The chain links TRBV1 to TRBJ1-1; TRBD1 might be the D (6 bases). The ends were cut back, 4 bases at V and 0 bases at J, with 12 bases in the middle. There are 15 residues in the CDR3. Germline CDR1 and CDR2: NSQYPW and LRSPGD (reference sequence). Partial CDR3 DNA: TGCACCTGCAGTGAGCGGGACACTTCAAACACA. Its translation: CTCSERDTSNT. The full CDR3 sequence reads CTCSERDTSNTEVFF.

This clone showed up many times. Genes and germline are mouse. The read ends 4 residues early relative to the CDR3; the germline J gene fills the gap. The chain uses TRBV13-3 and TRBJ2-3; the match to TRBD2 covers 7 bases. V trimming: 1 base; J trimming: 0 bases; junction bases outside the gene matches: 5. Germline V lookup: CDR1 NNHDY, CDR2 SYVADS. The length of the CDR3 is 16 residues. The sequenced part of the CDR3 DNA is TGTGCCAGCAGTGATTTGACTGGGACTAGTGCAGAA. This encodes CASSDLTGTSAE. From start to end, the CDR3 is CASSDLTGTSAETLYF.